The following is a TCR beta chain sequence with its context. As processed by the authors: Amplifying reference gene primers gave estimates of nucleated cell counts. Profiled with immunoSEQ multiplex PCR; TCRdb holds only in-frame clones, not every one. The V and J calls and clone size were taken over from that table, and D and trimming were inferred from the DNA. In the table there are hundreds of thousands of clones, around 90% of which are singletons. This record belongs to a study of blood T cell repertoires in COVID-19. Background on the study: Material from acute and convalescent COVID-19 was sourced from the United States, Italy and Spain. PBMCs, B-cell-depleted T cells, or T cells were the source of the cDNA or gDNA that made up the material.

CDR1 is SNHLY, CDR2 FYNNEI, per germline. The trim removed 6 bases at V and 7 bases at J, leaving 11 bases unmatched. This CDR3 has 16 residues. The chain links TRBV2 to TRBJ2-1, with 11 bases fitting TRBD2. This receptor was taken from a man between 60 and 75 years old who had recovered from COVID-19. Sequenced material: peripheral blood. The CDR3 protein is CASRLLAGVAWNEQFF. CDR3 DNA: TGTGCCAGCAGACTACTAGCGGGGGTTGCTTGGAATGAGCAGTTCTTC.